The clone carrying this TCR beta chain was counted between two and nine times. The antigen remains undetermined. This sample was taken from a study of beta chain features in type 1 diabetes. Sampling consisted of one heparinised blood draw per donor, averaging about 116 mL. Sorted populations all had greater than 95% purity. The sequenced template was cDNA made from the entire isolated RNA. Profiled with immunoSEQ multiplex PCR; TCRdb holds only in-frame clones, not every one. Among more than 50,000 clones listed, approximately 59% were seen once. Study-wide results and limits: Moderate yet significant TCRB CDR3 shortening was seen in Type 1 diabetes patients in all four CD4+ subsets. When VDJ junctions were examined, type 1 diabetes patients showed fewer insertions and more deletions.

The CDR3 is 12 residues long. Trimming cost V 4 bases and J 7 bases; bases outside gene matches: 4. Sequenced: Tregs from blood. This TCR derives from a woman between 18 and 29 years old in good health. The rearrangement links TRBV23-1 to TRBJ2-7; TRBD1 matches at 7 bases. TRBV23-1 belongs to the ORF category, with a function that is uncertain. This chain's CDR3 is CASSPLQGEQYF. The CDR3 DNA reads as TGCGCCAGCAGTCCCCTACAGGGGGAGCAGTACTTC.